What follows are 3 T cell receptor beta chains derived from one specimen sequenced in a study of vaccination and CD4 T cells after COVID-19. Indicated treatment: roughly ten-day PBMC culture with coronavirus spike peptide pools or control peptides (ViraFEST assay). The Oncomine TCR Beta short-read assay was applied to DNA of cultured CD4+ T cells. From the PCR reads, TCRdb called clonotypes with MiXCR, one entry per CDR3 protein. The table lists approximately 6,400 distinct CDR3 sequences, approximately 77% of them singletons. No antigens are known for them. The sample taken for sequencing was CD4+ T cells from blood, cultured in vitro. The receptors originated from a human donor who had recovered from COVID-19.

The chain is built from TRBV15 and TRBJ2-3; TRBD1 or TRBD2 may be the D gene (5 bases each). Trimming stripped 0 bases from V and 6 bases from J, with 13 bases between. The CDR3 has 15 residues. CDR1 is LNHNV, CDR2 YYDKDF, per germline (reference sequence). The CDR3 DNA sequence: TGTGCCACCAGCAGAGATTCCGGGGCTGTTGATACGCAGTATTTT. Protein: CATSRDSGAVDTQYF. Based on the CDR3 plus reference TRBV15 and TRBJ2-3, the full variable domain is DAMVIQNPRYQVTQFGKPVTLSCSQTLNHNVMYWYQQKSSQAPKLLFHYYDKDFNNEADTPDNFQSRRPNTSFCFLDIRSPGLGDTAMYLCATSRDSGAVDTQYFGPGTRLTVL.

The chain links TRBV28 to TRBJ1-2; D is ambiguous. Germline V gives CDR1 MDHEN, CDR2 SYDVKM. The CDR3 contains 11 residues. The V end was cut by 3 bases, the J end by 3 bases, with 2 bases between. Here the CDR3 reads CASSLYYGYTF. The CDR3 DNA reads TGTGCCAGCAGTTTGTACTATGGCTACACCTTC.

The chain combines TRBV20-1 with TRBJ2-7; D is undetermined. The V end lost 5 bases, the J end lost 2 bases, and 7 bases lay between the germline ends. Germline V gene sequence: CDR1 DFQATT, CDR2 SNEGSKA (reference sequence). CDR3 length: 11 amino acids. CDR3 DNA sequence: TGCAGTGCTTTAGCTGCCTACGAGCAGTACTTC. This translates into CSALAAYEQYF.